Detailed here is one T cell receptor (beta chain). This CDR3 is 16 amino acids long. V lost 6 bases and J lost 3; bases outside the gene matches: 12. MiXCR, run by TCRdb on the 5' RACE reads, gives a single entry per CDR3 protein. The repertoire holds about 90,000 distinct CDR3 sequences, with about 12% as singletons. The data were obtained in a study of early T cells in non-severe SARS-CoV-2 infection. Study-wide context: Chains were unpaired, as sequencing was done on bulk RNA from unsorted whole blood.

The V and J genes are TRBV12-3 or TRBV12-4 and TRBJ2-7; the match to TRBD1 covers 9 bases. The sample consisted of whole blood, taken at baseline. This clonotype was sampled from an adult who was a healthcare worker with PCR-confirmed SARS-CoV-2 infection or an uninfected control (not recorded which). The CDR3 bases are TGTGCCAGCAGCTACTACAGGGGGCCCCAGGACTACGAGCAGTACTTC. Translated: CASSYYRGPQDYEQYF.